This T cell receptor beta chain was retrieved from a study of blood T cell repertoires in COVID-19. About the research overall: Sites in the United States, Italy and Spain provided acute and convalescent COVID-19 samples. In each case, the material was cDNA or gDNA derived from T cells, B-cell-depleted T cells, or PBMCs.

Trimming removed 4 bases from V and 8 bases from J, with 11 bases in between. Germline assignment: CDR1 SEHNR and CDR2 FQNEAQ (reference sequence). The CDR3 is 13 residues long. In Seattle, patients joined the study during active infection and were tracked longitudinally. In the original analysis: It was from reference gene primer amplification that nucleated cell counts were estimated. Produced via immunoSEQ multiplex PCR; TCRdb's table is partial and in-frame only. V and J calls and clone size are copied from that table; D and trimming were computed from the DNA. The sample lists roughly 340,000 clones, 88% occurring once.

V gene TRBV7-9 combines with J gene TRBJ1-4; D is undetermined. The sample taken for sequencing was peripheral blood. The source of this sequence is an older woman with COVID-19, enrolled during active disease. CDR3 DNA sequence: TGTGCCAGCAGCTCCGCGGTCTGGGAAAAACTGTTTTTT. This gives the protein CASSSAVWEKLFF.